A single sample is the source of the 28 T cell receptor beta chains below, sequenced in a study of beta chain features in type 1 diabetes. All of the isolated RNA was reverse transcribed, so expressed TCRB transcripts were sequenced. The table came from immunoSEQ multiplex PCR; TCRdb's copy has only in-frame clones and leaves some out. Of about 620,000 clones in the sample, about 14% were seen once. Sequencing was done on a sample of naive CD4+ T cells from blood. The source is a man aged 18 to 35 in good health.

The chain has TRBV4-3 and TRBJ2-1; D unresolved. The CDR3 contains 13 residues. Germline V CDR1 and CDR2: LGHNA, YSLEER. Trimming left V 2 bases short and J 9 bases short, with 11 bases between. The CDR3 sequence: CASSQLSAPEQFF. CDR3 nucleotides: TGCGCCAGCAGCCAATTGTCGGCGCCTGAGCAGTTCTTC.

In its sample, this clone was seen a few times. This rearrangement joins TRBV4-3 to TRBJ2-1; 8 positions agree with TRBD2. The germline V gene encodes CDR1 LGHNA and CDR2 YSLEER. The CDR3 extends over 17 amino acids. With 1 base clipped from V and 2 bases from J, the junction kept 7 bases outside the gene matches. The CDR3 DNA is TGCGCCAGCAGCCAAGTGGGGACTAGGAGGGCCTACAATGAGCAGTTCTTC. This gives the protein CASSQVGTRRAYNEQFF.

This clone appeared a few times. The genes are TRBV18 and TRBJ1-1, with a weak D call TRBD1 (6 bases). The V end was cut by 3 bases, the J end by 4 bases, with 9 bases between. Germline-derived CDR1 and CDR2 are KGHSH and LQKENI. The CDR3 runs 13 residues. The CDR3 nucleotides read TGTGCCAGCTCACCGATGGGGGCCACTGAAGCTTTCTTT. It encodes CASSPMGATEAFF. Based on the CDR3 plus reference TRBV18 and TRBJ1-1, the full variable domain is NAGVMQNPRHLVRRRGQEARLRCSPMKGHSHVYWYRQLPEEGLKFMVYLQKENIIDESGMPKERFSAEFPKEGPSILRIQQVVRGDSAAYFCASSPMGATEAFFGQGTRLTVV.

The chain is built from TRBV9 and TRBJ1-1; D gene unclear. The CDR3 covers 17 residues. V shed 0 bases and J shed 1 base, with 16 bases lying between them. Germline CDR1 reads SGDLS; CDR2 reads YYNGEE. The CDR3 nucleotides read TGTGCCAGCAGCGTAGCTGCAGGTCCTCGAGCGAACACTGAAGCTTTCTTT. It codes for CASSVAAGPRANTEAFF.

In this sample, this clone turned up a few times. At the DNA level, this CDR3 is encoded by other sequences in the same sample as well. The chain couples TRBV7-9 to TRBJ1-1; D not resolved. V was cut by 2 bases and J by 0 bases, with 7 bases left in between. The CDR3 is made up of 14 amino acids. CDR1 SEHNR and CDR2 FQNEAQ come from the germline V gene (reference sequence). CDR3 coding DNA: TGTGCCAGCAGCTTAAAGGGTGTGAACACTGAAGCTTTCTTT. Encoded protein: CASSLKGVNTEAFF.

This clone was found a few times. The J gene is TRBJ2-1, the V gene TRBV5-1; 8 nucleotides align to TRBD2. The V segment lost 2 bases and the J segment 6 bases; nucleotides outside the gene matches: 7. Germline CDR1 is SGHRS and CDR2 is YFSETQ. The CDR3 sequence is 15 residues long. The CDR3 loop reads CASSLKRGFINEQFF. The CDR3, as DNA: TGCGCCAGCAGCTTAAAGCGGGGGTTTATCAATGAGCAGTTCTTC.

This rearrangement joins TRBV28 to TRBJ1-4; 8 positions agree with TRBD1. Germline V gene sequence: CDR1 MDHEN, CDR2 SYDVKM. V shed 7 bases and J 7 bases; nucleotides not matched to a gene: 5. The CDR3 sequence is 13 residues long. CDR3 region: CASISRGPEKLFF. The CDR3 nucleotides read TGTGCCAGCATCTCCAGGGGGCCTGAAAAACTGTTTTTT.

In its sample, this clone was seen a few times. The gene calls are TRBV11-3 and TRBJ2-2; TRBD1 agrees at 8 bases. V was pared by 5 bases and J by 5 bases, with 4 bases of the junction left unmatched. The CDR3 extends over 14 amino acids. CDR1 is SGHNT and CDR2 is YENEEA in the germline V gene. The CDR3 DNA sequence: TGTGCCAGCAGCGGCCGACAGGGGACCGGGGAGCTGTTTTTT. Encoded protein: CASSGRQGTGELFF.

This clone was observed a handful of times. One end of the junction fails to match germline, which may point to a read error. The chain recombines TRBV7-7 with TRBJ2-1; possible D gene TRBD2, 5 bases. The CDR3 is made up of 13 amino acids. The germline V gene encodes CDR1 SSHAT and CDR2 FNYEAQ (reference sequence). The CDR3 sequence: CASSLAGGPEQFF. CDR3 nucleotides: TGTGCTAGCAGCTTAGCCGGCGGGCCTGAGCAGTTCTTC.

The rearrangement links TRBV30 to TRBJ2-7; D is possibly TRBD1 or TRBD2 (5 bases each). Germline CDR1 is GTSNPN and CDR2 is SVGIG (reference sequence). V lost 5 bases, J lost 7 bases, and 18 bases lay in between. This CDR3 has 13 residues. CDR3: CAWARDGVGEQYF. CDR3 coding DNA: TGTGCCTGGGCTAGGGACGGTGTGGGAGAGCAGTACTTC.

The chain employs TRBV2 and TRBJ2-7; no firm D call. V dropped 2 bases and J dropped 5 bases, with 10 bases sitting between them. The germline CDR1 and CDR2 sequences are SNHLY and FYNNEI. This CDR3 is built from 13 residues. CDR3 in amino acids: CASSERVVNEQYF. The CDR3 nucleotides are TGTGCCAGCAGTGAAAGGGTAGTGAACGAGCAGTACTTC.

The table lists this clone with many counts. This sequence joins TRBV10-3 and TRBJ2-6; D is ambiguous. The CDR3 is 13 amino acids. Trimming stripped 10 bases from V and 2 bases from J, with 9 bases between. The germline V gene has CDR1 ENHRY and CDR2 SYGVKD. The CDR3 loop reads CASTTPGANVLTF. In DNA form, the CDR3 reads TGTGCCAGTACGACTCCTGGGGCCAACGTCCTGACTTTC.

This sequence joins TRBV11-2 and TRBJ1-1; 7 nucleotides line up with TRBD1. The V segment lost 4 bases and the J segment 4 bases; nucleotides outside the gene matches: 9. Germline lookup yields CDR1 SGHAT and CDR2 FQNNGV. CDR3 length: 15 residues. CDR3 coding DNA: TGTGCCAGCAGCTCTTACAGGGGAGGCTCCACTGAAGCTTTCTTT. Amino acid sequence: CASSSYRGGSTEAFF.

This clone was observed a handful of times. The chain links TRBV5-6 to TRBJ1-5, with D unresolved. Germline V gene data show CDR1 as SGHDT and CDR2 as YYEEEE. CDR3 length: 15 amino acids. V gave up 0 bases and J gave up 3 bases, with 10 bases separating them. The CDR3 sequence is CASSLGRTLNQPQHF. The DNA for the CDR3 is TGTGCCAGCAGCTTGGGACGGACTCTCAATCAGCCCCAGCATTTT.

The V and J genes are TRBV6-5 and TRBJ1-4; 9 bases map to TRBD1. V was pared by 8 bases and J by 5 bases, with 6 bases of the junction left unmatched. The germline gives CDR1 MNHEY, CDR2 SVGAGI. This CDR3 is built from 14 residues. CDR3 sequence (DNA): TGTGCCAGCCGTCGGGACAGGGAGAATGAAAAACTGTTTTTT. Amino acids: CASRRDRENEKLFF.

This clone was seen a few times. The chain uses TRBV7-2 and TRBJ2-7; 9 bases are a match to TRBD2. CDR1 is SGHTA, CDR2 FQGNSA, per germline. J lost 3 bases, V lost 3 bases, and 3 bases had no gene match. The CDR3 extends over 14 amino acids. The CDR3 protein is CASSFSGSLYEQYF. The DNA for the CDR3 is TGTGCCAGCAGCTTTAGCGGGAGTCTCTACGAGCAGTACTTC.

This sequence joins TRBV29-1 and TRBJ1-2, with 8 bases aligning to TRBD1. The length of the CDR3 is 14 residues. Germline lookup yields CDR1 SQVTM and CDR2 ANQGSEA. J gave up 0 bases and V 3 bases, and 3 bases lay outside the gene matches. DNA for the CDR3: TGCAGCGTTGACCCACAGGGGGCTAACTATGGCTACACCTTC. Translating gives CSVDPQGANYGYTF.

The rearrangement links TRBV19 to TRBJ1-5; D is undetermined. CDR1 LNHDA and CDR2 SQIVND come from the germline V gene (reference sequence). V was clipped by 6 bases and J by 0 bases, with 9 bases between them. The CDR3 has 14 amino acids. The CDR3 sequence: CASRQFYSNQPQHF. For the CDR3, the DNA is TGTGCCAGTAGACAGTTTTATAGCAATCAGCCCCAGCATTTT.

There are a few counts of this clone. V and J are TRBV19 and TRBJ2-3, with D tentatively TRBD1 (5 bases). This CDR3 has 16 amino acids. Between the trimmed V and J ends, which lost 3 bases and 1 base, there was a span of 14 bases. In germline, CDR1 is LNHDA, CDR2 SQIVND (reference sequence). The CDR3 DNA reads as TGTGCCAGTAGTATCGGATTACCACAGGGCACAGATACGCAGTATTTT. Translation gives CASSIGLPQGTDTQYF.

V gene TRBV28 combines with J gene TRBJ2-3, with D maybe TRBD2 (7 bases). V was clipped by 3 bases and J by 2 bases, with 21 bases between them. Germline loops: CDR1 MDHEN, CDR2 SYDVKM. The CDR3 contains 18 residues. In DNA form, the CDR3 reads TGTGCCAGCAGTTTTGCCCCCTTCGCGGGGGCCTACACAGATACGCAGTATTTT. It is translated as CASSFAPFAGAYTDTQYF.

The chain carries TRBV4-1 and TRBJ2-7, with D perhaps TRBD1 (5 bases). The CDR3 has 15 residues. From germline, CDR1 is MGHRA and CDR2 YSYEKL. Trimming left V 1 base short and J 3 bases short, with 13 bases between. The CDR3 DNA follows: TGCGCCAGCAGCCAAGGACCAGGGCTCTACTACGAGCAGTACTTC. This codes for CASSQGPGLYYEQYF.

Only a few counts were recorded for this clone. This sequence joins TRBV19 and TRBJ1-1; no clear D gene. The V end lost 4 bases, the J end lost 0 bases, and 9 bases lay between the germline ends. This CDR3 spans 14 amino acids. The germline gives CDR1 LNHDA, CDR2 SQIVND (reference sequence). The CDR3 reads CASSTREVNTEAFF. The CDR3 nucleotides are TGTGCCAGTAGTACAAGAGAAGTGAACACTGAAGCTTTCTTT.

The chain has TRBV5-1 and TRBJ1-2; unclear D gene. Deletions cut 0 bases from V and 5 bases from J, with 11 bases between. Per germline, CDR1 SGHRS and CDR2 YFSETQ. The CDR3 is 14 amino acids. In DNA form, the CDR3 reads TGCGCCAGCAGCTTGGAGGGTGTGGGTTATGGCTACACCTTC. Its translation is CASSLEGVGYGYTF.

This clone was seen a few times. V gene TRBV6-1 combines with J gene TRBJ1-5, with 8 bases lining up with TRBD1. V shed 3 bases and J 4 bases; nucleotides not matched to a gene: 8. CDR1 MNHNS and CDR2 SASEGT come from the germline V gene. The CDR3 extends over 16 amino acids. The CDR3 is CASSEIGTGPNQPQHF. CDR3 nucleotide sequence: TGTGCCAGCAGTGAGATAGGGACAGGCCCTAATCAGCCCCAGCATTTT.

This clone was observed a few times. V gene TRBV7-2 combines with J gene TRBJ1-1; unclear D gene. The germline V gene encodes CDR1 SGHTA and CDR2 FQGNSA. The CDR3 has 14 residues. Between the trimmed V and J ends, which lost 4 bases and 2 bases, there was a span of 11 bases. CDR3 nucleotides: TGTGCCAGCAGCTCAGGACGGTTTAACACTGAAGCTTTCTTT. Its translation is CASSSGRFNTEAFF.

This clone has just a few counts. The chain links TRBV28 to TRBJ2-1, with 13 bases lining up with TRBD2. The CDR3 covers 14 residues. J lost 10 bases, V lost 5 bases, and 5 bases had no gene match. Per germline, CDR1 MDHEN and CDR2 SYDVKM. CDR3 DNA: TGTGCCAGCAGTACCTCGGGACTAGCGGGGGAGCAGTTCTTC. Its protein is CASSTSGLAGEQFF.

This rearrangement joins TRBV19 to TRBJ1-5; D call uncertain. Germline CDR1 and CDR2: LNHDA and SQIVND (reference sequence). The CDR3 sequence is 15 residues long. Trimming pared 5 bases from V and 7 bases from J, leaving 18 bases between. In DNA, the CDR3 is TGTGCCAGTAGTGTCGGAGTGGGCGGGCAGCAGCCCCAGCATTTT. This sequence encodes CASSVGVGGQQPQHF.

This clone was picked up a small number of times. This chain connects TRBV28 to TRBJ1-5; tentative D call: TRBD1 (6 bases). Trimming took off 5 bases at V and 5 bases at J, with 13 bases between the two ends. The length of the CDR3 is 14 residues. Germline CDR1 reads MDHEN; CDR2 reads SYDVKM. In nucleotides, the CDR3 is TGTGCCAGCAGTCCGATCCCAGGGGATCAGCCCCAGCATTTT. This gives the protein CASSPIPGDQPQHF.